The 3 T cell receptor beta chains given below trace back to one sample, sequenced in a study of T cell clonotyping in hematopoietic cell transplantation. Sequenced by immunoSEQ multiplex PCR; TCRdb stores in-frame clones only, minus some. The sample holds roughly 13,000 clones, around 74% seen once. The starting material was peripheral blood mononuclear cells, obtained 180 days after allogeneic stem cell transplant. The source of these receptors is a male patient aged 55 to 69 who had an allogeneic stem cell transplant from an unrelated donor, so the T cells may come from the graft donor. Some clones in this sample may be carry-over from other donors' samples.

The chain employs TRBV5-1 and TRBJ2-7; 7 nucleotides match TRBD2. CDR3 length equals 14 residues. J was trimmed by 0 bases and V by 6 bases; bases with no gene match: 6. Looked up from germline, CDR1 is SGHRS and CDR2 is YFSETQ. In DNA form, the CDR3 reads TGCGCCAGCAATCTGGGAGGGGTCTCCTACGAGCAGTACTTC. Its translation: CASNLGGVSYEQYF.

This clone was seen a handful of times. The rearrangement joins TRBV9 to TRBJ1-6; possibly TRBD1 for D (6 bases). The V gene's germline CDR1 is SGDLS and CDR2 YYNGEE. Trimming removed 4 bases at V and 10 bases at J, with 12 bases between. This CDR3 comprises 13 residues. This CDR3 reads CASSPSGQSPLHF. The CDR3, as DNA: TGTGCCAGCAGCCCCTCGGGACAATCACCCCTCCACTTT. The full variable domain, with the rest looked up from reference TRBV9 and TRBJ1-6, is DSGVTQTPKHLITATGQRVTLRCSPRSGDLSVYWYQQSLDQGLQFLIQYYNGEERAKGNILERFSAQQFPDLHSELNLSSLELGDSALYFCASSPSGQSPLHFGNGTRLTVT.

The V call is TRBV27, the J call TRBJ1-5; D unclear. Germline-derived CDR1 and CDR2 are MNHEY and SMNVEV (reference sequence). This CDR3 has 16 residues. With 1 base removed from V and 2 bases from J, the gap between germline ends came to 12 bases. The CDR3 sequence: CASSLYPGRGNQPQHF. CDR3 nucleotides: TGTGCCAGCAGTTTATATCCGGGTAGGGGCAATCAGCCCCAGCATTTT.